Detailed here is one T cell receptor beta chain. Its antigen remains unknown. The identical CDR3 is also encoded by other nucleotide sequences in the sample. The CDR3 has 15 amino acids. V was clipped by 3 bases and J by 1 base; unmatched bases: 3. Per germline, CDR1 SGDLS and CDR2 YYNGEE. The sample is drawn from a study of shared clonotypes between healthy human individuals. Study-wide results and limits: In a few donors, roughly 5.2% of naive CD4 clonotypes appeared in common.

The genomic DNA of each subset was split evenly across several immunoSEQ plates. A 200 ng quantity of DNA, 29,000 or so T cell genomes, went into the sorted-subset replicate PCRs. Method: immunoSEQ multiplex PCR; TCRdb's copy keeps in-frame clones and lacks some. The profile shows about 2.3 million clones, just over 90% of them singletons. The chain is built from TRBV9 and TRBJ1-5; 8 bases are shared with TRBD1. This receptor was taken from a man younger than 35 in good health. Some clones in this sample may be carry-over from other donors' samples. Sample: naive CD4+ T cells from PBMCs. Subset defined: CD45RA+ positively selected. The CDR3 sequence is CASSGQGLSNQPQHF. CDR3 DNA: TGTGCCAGCAGCGGACAGGGGCTCAGCAATCAGCCCCAGCATTTT.